This T cell receptor (beta chain) emerged from a study of blood T cell repertoires in COVID-19. This CDR3 has 16 amino acids. V lost 6 bases and J 0 bases, leaving 15 bases between the germline ends. The germline V gene has CDR1 SNHLY and CDR2 FYNNEI. This clone was recorded once. Libraries were prepared by immunoSEQ multiplex PCR; TCRdb keeps only in-frame clonotypes and omits some of them. The data show roughly 360,000 clones, approximately 80% seen once. The source of this sequence is a human donor with acute or convalescent COVID-19. The donor label of this sample is uncertain. What was sequenced was peripheral blood. The chain uses TRBV2 and TRBJ2-1; possible D gene TRBD2, 5 bases. The CDR3 DNA reads TGTGCCAGCAGCAAAGGAGGACTTAGCTCCTACAATGAGCAGTTCTTC. Translation gives CASSKGGLSSYNEQFF.